This T cell receptor beta chain was observed in a study of shared clonotypes between healthy human individuals. About the study: The cohort had two women and a few men, ages 18 to 49. Study observations and caveats: Non-shared clonotypes had lower generation probabilities than clonotypes shared by all four sorted-subset donors.

Germline values: CDR1 SGHDT, CDR2 YYEEEE. V trimming: 4 bases; J trimming: 1 base; junction bases outside the gene matches: 8. This CDR3 is 16 amino acids long. Donors, healthy HIV-negative adults, lacked recent acute infections or vaccinations. As for this clone: As yet, its antigen is unknown.

Sequenced by immunoSEQ multiplex PCR; TCRdb stores in-frame clones only, minus some. The table has roughly 1 million clones, more than 60% seen once. What was sequenced was memory CD4+ T cells sorted from blood. This sample's subset: CD45RA-negative fraction. The receptor was isolated from a young man in good health. The chain employs TRBV5-6 and TRBJ2-3; the match to TRBD2 covers 8 bases. CDR3 region: CASSRLGAGGTDTQYF. CDR3 nucleotides: TGTGCCAGCAGCCGTCTTGGAGCGGGGGGCACAGATACGCAGTATTTT.